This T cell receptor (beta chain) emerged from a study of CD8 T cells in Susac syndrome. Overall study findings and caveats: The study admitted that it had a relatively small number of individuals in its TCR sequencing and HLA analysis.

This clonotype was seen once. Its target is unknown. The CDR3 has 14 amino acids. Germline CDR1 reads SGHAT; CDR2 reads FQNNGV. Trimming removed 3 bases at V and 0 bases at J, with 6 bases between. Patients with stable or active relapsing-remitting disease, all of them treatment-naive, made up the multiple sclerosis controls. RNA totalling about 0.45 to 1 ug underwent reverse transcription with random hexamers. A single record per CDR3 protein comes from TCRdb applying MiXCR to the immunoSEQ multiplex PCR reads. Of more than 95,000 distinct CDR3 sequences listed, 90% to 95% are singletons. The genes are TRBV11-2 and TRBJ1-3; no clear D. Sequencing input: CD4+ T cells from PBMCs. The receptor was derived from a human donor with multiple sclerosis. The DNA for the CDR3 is TGTGCCAGCAGCTTCACTTACTCTGGAAACACCATATATTTT. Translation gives CASSFTYSGNTIYF.